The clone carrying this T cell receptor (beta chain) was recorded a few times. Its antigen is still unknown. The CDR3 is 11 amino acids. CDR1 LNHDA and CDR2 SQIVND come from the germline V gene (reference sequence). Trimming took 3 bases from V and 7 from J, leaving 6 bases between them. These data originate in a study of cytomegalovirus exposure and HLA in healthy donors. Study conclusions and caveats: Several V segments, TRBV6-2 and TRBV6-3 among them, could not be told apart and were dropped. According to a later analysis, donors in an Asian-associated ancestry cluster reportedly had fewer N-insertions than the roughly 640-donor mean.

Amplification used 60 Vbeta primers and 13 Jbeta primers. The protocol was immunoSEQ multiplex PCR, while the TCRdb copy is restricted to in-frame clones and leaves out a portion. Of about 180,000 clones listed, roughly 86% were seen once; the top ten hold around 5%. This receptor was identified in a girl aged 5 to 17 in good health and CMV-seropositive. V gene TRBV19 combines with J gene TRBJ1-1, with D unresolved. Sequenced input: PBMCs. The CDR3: CASSIRDEAFF. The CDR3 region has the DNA TGTGCCAGTAGTATTAGAGATGAAGCTTTCTTT. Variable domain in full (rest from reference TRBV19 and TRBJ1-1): DGGITQSPKYLFRKEGQNVTLSCEQNLNHDAMYWYRQDPGQGLRLIYYSQIVNDFQKGDIAEGYSVSREKKESFPLTVTSAQKNPTAFYLCASSIRDEAFFGQGTRLTVV.